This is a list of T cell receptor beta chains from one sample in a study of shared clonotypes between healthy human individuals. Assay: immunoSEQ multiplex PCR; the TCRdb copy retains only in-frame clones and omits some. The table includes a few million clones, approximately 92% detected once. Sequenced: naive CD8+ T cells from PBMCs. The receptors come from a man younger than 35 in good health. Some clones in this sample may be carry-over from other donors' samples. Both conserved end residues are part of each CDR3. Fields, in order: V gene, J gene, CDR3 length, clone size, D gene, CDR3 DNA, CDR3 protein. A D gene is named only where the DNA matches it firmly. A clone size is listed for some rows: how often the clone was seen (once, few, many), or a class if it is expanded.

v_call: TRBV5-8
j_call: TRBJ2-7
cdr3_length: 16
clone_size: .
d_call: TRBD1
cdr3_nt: TGTGCCAGCAGCTTGGATTGGACGGACAGGGAGGACGAGCAGTACTTC
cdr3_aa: CASSLDWTDREDEQYF

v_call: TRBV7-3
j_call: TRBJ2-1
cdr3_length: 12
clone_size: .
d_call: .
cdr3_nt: TGTGCCAGCAGCTTCCCGGGGGATGAGCAGTTCTTC
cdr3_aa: CASSFPGDEQFF

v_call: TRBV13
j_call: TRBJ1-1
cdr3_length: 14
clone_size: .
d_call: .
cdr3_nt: TGTGCCAGCAGCTTAGTATCGTCGAACACTGAAGCTTTCTTT
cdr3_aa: CASSLVSSNTEAFF

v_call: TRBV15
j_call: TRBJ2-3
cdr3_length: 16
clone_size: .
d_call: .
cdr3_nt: TGTGCCACCAGCAGAGCCCGGACAGTCAGTGAAGATACGCAGTATTTT
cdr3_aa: CATSRARTVSEDTQYF

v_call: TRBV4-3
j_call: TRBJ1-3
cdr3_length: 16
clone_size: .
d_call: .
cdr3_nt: TGCGCCAGCAGCCAAACCCTGCAGTCCCGTGGAAACACCATATATTTT
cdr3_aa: CASSQTLQSRGNTIYF

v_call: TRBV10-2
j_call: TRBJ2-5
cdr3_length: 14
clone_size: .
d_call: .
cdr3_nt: TGCGCCAGCAGTGAGTCGTTCGGTCAGGAGACCCAGTACTTC
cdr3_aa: CASSESFGQETQYF

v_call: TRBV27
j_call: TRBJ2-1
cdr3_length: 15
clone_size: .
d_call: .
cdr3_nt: TGTGCCAGCAGTTCGCCTCCTATGGGATACAATGAGCAGTTCTTC
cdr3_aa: CASSSPPMGYNEQFF

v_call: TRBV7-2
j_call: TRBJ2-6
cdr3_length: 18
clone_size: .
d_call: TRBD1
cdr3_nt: TGTGCCAGCAGCTCTTCCGGGACAGGGAATTCTGGGGCCAACGTCCTGACTTTC
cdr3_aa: CASSSSGTGNSGANVLTF

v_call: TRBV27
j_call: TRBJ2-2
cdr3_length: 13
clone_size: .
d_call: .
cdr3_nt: TGTGCCAGCAGTTTAGATCGGGGCGGGGAGCTGTTTTTT
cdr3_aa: CASSLDRGGELFF

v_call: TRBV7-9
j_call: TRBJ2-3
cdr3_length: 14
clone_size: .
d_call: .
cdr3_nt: TGTGCCAGCAGCTTACTGGCTGACACAGATACGCAGTATTTT
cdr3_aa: CASSLLADTDTQYF

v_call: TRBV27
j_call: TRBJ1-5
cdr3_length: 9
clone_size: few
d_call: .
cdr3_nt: TGTGCCAGCGGGCGGCCCCAGCATTTT
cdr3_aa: CASGRPQHF

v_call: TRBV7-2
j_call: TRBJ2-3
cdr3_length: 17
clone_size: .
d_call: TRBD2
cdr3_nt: TGTGCCAGCAGCCCTAGCGGTGTGCGCGGGAGTACAGATACGCAGTATTTT
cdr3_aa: CASSPSGVRGSTDTQYF

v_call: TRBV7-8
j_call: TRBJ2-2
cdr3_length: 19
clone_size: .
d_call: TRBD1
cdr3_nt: TGTGCCAGCAGCTTAGAGGTGCATCCGGGACAGGGGAGCACCGGGGAGCTGTTTTTT
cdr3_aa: CASSLEVHPGQGSTGELFF

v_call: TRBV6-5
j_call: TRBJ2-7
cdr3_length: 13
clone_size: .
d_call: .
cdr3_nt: TGTGCCAGCAGTTACTCCCGAGTAGGGGAGCAGTACTTC
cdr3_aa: CASSYSRVGEQYF

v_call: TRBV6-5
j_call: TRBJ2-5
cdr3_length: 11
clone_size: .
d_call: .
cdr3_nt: TGTGCCAGCACGGGGGGCGAGACCCAGTACTTC
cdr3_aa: CASTGGETQYF

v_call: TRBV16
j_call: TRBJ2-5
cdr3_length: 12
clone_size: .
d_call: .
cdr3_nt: TGTGCCAGCAGCCAATCTATGGAGACCCAGTACTTC
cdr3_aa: CASSQSMETQYF

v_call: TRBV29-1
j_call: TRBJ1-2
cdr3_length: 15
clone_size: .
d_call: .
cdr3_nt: TGCAGCGTTGAAGATCAACAGCCCACGGGTTATGGCTACACCTTC
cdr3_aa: CSVEDQQPTGYGYTF

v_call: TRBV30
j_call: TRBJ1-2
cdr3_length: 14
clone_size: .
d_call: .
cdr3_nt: TGTGCCTGGAGTGTAGGGGGGCAGGGCTATGGCTACACCTTC
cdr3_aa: CAWSVGGQGYGYTF

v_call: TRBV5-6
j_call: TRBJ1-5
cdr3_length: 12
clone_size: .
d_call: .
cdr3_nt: TGTGCCAGCAGCCGACAGGCTCAGCCCCAGCATTTT
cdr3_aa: CASSRQAQPQHF

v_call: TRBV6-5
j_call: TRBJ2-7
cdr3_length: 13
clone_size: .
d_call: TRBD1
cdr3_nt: TGTGCCAGCAGCTACACAGGGGGGTACGAGCAGTACTTC
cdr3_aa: CASSYTGGYEQYF

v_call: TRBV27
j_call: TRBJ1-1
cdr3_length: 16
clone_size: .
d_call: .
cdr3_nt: TGTGCCAGCAGTTTATTTCCGAGGACAGTGAACACTGAAGCTTTCTTT
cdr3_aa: CASSLFPRTVNTEAFF

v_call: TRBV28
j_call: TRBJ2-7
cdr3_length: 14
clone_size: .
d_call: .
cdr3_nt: TGTGCCAGCAGTTTTGTCAGGGTTTCCTACGAGCAGTACTTC
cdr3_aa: CASSFVRVSYEQYF

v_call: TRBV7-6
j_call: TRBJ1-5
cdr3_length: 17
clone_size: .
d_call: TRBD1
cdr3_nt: TGTGCCAGCAGCTTAGGACGGGACAGGGATTCGCATCAGCCCCAGCATTTT
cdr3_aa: CASSLGRDRDSHQPQHF